This TCR beta chain is drawn from a study of technical replicates of blood from several donors. This table comes from immunoSEQ multiplex PCR, and its TCRdb copy is limited to in-frame clones, with some not included. Here the sample spans 75,000 or so clones, roughly 94% being singletons. In germline, CDR1 is SGHNT, CDR2 YYREEE (reference sequence). V gave up 3 bases and J gave up 3 bases; unmatched junction bases: 7. This CDR3 comprises 16 residues. The gene calls are TRBV5-4 and TRBJ2-5, with 11 bases aligning to TRBD1. This clonotype was obtained from a human donor in good health. The source material was T cells isolated from PBMCs. DNA of the CDR3: TGTGCCAGCAGCTCTGGACAGGGGGCGCCTAAAGAGACCCAGTACTTC. This sequence encodes CASSSGQGAPKETQYF.